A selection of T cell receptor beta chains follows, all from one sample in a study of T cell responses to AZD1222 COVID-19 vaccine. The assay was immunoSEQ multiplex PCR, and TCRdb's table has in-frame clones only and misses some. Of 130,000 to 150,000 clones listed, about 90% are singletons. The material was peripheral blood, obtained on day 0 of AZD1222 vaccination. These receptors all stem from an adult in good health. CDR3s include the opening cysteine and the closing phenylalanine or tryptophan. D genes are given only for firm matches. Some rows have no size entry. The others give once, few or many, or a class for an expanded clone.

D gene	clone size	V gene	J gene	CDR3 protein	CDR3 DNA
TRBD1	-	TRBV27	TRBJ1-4	CASSFRQGGVEKLFF	TGTGCCAGCAGTTTCCGACAGGGGGGGGTTGAAAAACTGTTTTTT
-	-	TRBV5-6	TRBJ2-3	CASSPGLAFSTDTQYF	TGTGCCAGCAGCCCCGGGCTAGCCTTTAGCACAGATACGCAGTATTTT
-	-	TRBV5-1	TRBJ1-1	CASSLAGGYEAFF	TGCGCCAGCAGCTTGGCGGGGGGATATGAAGCTTTCTTT
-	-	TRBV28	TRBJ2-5	CASKGAQETQYF	TGTGCCAGTAAGGGCGCGCAAGAGACCCAGTACTTC
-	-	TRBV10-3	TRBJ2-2	CAISGGLANTGELFF	TGTGCCATCAGTGGGGGACTGGCGAACACCGGGGAGCTGTTTTTT
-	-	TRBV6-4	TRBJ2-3	CASSPRYTDTQYF	TGTGCCAGCAGCCCCCGATACACAGATACGCAGTATTTT
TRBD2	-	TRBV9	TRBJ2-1	CASSVAPHVSGGQWEQFF	TGTGCCAGCAGCGTAGCCCCCCATGTGTCGGGGGGTCAATGGGAGCAGTTCTTC
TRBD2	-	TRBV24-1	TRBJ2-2	CATTASGGNTGELFF	TGTGCCACCACAGCTAGCGGGGGAAACACCGGGGAGCTGTTTTTT
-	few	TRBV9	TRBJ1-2	CASSSAGNTYGYTF	TGTGCCAGCAGCTCGGCCGGGAACACCTATGGCTACACCTTC
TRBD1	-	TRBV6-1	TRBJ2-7	CASSEPGTGDSYEQYF	TGTGCCAGCAGTGAACCCGGGACAGGGGACTCCTACGAGCAGTACTTC
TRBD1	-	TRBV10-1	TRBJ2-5	CASSGTGGREAQYF	TGCGCCAGCAGTGGGACAGGGGGCCGGGAGGCCCAGTACTTC
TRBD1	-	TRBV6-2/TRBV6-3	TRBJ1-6	CASSWPIGQETSSYNSPLHF	TGTGCCAGCAGTTGGCCCATTGGACAGGAGACGAGCTCCTATAATTCACCCCTCCACTTT
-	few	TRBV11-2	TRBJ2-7	CASRDQGFSYEQYF	TGTGCCAGCAGGGATCAGGGGTTCTCCTACGAGCAGTACTTC
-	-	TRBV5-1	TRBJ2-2	CASSLRDTGELFF	TGCGCCAGCAGCTTGCGGGACACCGGGGAGCTGTTTTTT
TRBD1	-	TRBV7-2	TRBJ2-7	CASSADRGVHEQYF	TGTGCCAGCAGCGCGGACAGGGGGGTCCACGAGCAGTACTTC
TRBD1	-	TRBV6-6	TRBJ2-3	CASTLGQGGDTQYF	TGTGCCAGCACCCTAGGACAGGGGGGAGATACGCAGTATTTT
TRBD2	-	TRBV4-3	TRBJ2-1	CASSPDGGGVRNEQFF	TGCGCCAGCAGCCCAGATGGCGGGGGGGTTCGGAATGAGCAGTTCTTC
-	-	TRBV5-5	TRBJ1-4	CASSFTGFGEKLFF	TGTGCCAGCAGCTTTACAGGGTTCGGCGAAAAACTGTTTTTT
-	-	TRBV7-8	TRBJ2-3	CASSLAWTDTQYF	TGTGCCAGCAGCTTAGCCTGGACAGATACGCAGTATTTT
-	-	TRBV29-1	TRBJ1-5	CSVVSGVTDSNQPQHF	TGCAGCGTTGTATCGGGGGTCACCGATAGCAATCAGCCCCAGCATTTT